This T cell receptor beta chain was observed in a study of T cell changes during pregnancy in multiple sclerosis. V lost 2 bases to trimming and J lost 10 bases, with 9 bases between them. Germline CDR1 reads KGHSH; CDR2 reads LQKENI. The CDR3 runs 13 residues. Here immunoSEQ multiplex PCR was the method, and the copy in TCRdb shows in-frame clones only, minus some. The sample includes some 42,000 clones, nearly 90% seen only once; the top ten take approximately 1%. The TCR was taken from a female donor with multiple sclerosis, enrolled in a pregnancy study. The sequencing here drew on CD4+ T cells from peripheral blood mononuclear cells, taken after pregnancy. This chain connects TRBV18 to TRBJ1-6; D gene ambiguous. Here the CDR3 reads CASSPGLRSPLHF. The CDR3, as DNA: TGTGCCAGCTCACCAGGGCTTCGGTCACCCCTCCACTTT.